These 6 T cell receptor beta chains were sequenced from one sample in a study of blood T cell repertoires in COVID-19. Assay used: immunoSEQ multiplex PCR; TCRdb lists only in-frame clones, some missing. The sample lists some 240,000 clones, 84% occurring once. Sequencing input: PBMCs or T cells enriched from blood (not recorded which). These receptors originate from a man aged 30 to 39 with acute COVID-19.

The chain recombines TRBV11-3 with TRBJ2-7; no clear D. V lost 5 bases, J lost 2 bases, and 10 bases lay in between. CDR3 length: 13 amino acids. The germline CDR1 and CDR2 sequences are SGHNT and YENEEA. CDR3: CASSIYVPYEQYV. CDR3 in DNA: TGTGCCAGCAGCATCTATGTACCCTACGAGCAGTACGTC.

Only one count was recorded for this clone. This sequence joins TRBV4-3 and TRBJ2-4; TRBD2 aligns across 10 bases. Germline V gene sequence: CDR1 LGHNA, CDR2 YSLEER. This CDR3 spans 19 amino acids. The junction had 9 bases not matched to a gene; V was cut back by 0 bases and J by 1 base. The CDR3 spells CASSQEGASGSAAKNIQYF. The CDR3 coding sequence is TGCGCCAGCAGCCAAGAAGGGGCTAGCGGGAGTGCGGCCAAAAACATTCAGTACTTC.

This chain uses TRBV24-1 with TRBJ2-2; TRBD2 aligns across 7 bases. Germline assignment: CDR1 KGHDR and CDR2 SFDVKD. Unmatched junction bases numbered 6, after V lost 5 bases and J lost 7 bases. This CDR3 has 14 residues. The CDR3 DNA reads as TGTGCCACCAGTGCGGCGGGAGCGGGCGGGGAGCTGTTTTTT. Translated: CATSAAGAGGELFF.

This chain uses TRBV6-5 with TRBJ2-1; no clear D. This CDR3 spans 13 amino acids. Germline values: CDR1 MNHEY, CDR2 SVGAGI. V shed 8 bases and J shed 5 bases, with 13 bases lying between them. The CDR3 DNA reads TGTGCCAGCGTTGGGCAGATAAACAATGAGCAGTTCTTC. Protein product: CASVGQINNEQFF.

This sequence joins TRBV3-1 (or the pseudogene TRBV3-2) and TRBJ1-3; a possible D gene is TRBD1 (5 bases). V was trimmed by 4 bases and J by 0 bases, leaving 19 bases between them. Germline-derived CDR1 and CDR2 are LGHDT and YNNKEL (reference sequence). This CDR3 has 18 residues. The CDR3 protein is CASSPTYERQNSGNTIYF. CDR3 nucleotides: TGTGCCAGCAGCCCCACATACGAAAGACAGAACTCTGGAAACACCATATATTTT.

This clone was seen a handful of times. This chain uses TRBV5-1 with TRBJ1-1; 9 bases fit TRBD1. Germline V gene sequence: CDR1 SGHRS, CDR2 YFSETQ. This CDR3 spans 15 amino acids. V gave up 3 bases and J gave up 4 bases; unmatched junction bases: 7. The CDR3 DNA reads TGCGCCAGCAGCTCGGCTGACAGGGGGATCACTGAAGCTTTCTTT. Its protein is CASSSADRGITEAFF.